A single sample is the source of the 6 T cell receptor beta chains below, sequenced in a study of blood T cell repertoires in COVID-19. Data came from immunoSEQ multiplex PCR; TCRdb stores just in-frame clones and leaves some out. The repertoire holds some 180,000 clones, with 80% to 90% as singletons. The sequencing sample was made of peripheral blood. These receptors were taken from an elderly woman with COVID-19, enrolled during active disease.

This clone was seen once. The V call is TRBV5-8, the J call TRBJ2-3; 8 nucleotides match TRBD1. V shed 3 bases and J 5 bases; nucleotides not matched to a gene: 14. The CDR3 loop spans 17 amino acids. CDR1 is SGHTS and CDR2 is YDEGEE in the germline V gene. In DNA, the CDR3 is TGTGCCAGCAGCTCCCGATGGACAGGGCGAGTGCGAGATACGCAGTATTTT. Its translation is CASSSRWTGRVRDTQYF.

This rearrangement joins TRBV29-1 to TRBJ2-5; 11 bases align to TRBD2. The germline gives CDR1 SQVTM, CDR2 ANQGSEA. The trim removed 4 bases at V and 7 bases at J, leaving 11 bases unmatched. The CDR3 has 15 residues. For the CDR3, the DNA is TGCAGCGTTGCCCGACTAGCGGGGTCTCTCGGGACCCAGTACTTC. Protein product: CSVARLAGSLGTQYF.

The V and J genes are TRBV5-6 and TRBJ2-3; 8 bases are shared with TRBD2. V was pared by 3 bases and J by 4 bases, with 13 bases of the junction left unmatched. The CDR3 has 17 residues. Germline loops: CDR1 SGHDT, CDR2 YYEEEE. The DNA of the CDR3 is TGTGCCAGCAGCTACCCGTTAGCGGGAAGGGAGGCAGATACGCAGTATTTT. It codes for CASSYPLAGREADTQYF.

V usage is TRBV18 and J usage is TRBJ1-3; D possibly corresponds to TRBD1 (5 bases). V was pared by 3 bases and J by 2 bases, with 14 bases between. CDR3 size: 16 residues. Germline V gene lookup returns CDR1 KGHSH and CDR2 LQKENI. CDR3 DNA sequence: TGTGCCAGCTCACCTGAGGGACTTGGAGCTGGAAACACCATATATTTT. Translated: CASSPEGLGAGNTIYF.

Written as DNA, the CDR3 is TGTGCCATCCGGGACAGGGATGAAAAACTGTTTTTT. This encodes CAIRDRDEKLFF. The chain couples TRBV10-3 to TRBJ1-4; 9 positions agree with TRBD1. This CDR3 has 12 residues. Germline V lookup: CDR1 ENHRY, CDR2 SYGVKD. J was trimmed by 6 bases and V by 8 bases; bases with no gene match: 1.

The chain is built from TRBV1 and TRBJ1-5. TRBV1 is a documented pseudogene. This CDR3 contains 15 residues. The CDR3 DNA follows: TGCACCAGCAGCCAAGATATCCCTACTAATCAGCCCCAGCATTTT. This encodes CTSSQDIPTNQPQHF.